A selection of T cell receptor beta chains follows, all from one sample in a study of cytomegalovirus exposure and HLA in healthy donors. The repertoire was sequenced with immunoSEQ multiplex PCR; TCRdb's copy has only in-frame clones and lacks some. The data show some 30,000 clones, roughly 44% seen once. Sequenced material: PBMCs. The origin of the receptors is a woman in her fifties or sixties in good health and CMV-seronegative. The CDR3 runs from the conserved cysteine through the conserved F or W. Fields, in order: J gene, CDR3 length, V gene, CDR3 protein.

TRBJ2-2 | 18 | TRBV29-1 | CSAGTGGVFGANTGELFF
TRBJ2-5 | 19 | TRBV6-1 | CASSDPRLAGDVARETQYF
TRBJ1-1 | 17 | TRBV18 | CASSPRITGTGDTEAFF
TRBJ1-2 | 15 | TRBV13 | CASSLWGRPKDGYTF
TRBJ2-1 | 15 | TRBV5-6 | CASSTPGQGGNEQFF
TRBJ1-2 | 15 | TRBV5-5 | CASSLPGQGGYGYTF
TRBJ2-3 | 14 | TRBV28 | CASLGDRGLHTQYF
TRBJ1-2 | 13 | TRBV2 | CASRRDRQYGYTF
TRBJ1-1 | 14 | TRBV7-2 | CASSLATGVGEAFF
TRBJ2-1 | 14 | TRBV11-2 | CASSFRTGNYEQFF